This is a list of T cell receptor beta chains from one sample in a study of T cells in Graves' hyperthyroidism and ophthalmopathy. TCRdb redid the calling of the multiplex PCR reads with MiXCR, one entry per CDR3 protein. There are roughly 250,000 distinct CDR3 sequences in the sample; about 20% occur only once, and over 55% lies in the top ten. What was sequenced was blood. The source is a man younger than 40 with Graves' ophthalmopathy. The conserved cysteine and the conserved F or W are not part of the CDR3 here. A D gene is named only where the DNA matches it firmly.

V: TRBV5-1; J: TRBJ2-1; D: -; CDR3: ASSAPNEQF
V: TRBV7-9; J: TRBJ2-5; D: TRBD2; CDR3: ASSRGTSGGGETQH
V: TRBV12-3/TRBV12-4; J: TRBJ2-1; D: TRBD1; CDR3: ASSSRPTGAGEQF
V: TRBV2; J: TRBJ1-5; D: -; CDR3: ASSRDRRDNQPQH
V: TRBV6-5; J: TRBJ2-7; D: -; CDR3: ASSYLGTETYEQY
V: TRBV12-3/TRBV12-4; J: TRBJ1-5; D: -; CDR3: ASSLGRSSFNQPQH
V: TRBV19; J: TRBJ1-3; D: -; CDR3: ASSRTFSSGNTIY
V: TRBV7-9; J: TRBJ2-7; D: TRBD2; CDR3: ASRGGYEQY
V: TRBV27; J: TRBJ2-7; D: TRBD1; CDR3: ASTDRELYEQY
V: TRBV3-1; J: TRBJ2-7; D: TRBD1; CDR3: ASRQTRDRGYEQY
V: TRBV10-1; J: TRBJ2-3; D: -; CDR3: ASSDGPGTSTDTQY
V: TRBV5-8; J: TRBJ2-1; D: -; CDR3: ASSTGTISYNEQF
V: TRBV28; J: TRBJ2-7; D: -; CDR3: ASSRDTDSYEQY
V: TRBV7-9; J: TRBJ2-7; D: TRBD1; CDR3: ASSFDRGLGEQY
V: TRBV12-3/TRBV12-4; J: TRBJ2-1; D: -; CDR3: ASSAKSDNEQF
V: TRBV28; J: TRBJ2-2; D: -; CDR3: ASSLSGPNTGELF
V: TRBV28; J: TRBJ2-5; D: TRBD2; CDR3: ASSLAGNQETQY